The next 14 T cell receptor beta chains were all read from a single sample in a study of radiation and T cells in renal cell carcinoma (dated by TCRdb to the early 2020s). The time point label on this specimen signifies: blood 4 weeks post-SBRT, at nephrectomy. The treatment or condition label corresponds to: 15 Gy SBRT to primary tumor, nephrectomy 4 weeks later. Receptor libraries were prepared by the immunoSEQ multiplex PCR assay. In TCRdb, the immuneACCESS table is reduced to in-frame sequences with V and J assigned. These tables do not hold every clone; where another copy was compared, an unresolved V gene accounts for under half, and the others remain unexplained. The sample table lists 40,000 to 50,000 clones, 70% to 85% of them with a count of one. The ten largest make up 27% of the sample. The specimen comprised blood, sampled from a patient whose treatment included radiotherapy and nephrectomy. The receptors here all came from a woman in her 70s with renal cell carcinoma.

This chain links TRBV2 with TRBJ1-5, with D uncertain. The V and J ends lost 2 bases and 6 bases respectively, with 20 bases between them. Germline assignment: CDR1 SNHLY and CDR2 FYNNEI. The CDR3 has 17 amino acids. The CDR3 nucleotides are TGTGCCAGCAGTGAATCGGGCGGGCTTCTTAATAGTCAGCCCCAGCATTTT. The encoded protein is CASSESGGLLNSQPQHF.

V and J are TRBV2 and TRBJ2-3; D is unclear. The CDR3 has 13 residues. Per the germline V gene, CDR1 is SNHLY and CDR2 is FYNNEI. Trimming removed 6 bases from V and 1 base from J, with 8 bases in between. CDR3 protein: CASRRLGTDTQYF. In nucleotides, the CDR3 is TGTGCCAGCAGGCGGTTAGGCACAGATACGCAGTATTTT.

This chain connects TRBV6-1 to TRBJ2-7; 7 bases fit TRBD1. In germline, CDR1 is MNHNS, CDR2 SASEGT. The trim removed 6 bases at V and 0 bases at J, leaving 5 bases unmatched. This CDR3 comprises 14 residues. The CDR3 spells CASRRQGNSYEQYF. The DNA of the CDR3 is TGTGCCAGCAGGAGACAGGGCAACTCCTACGAGCAGTACTTC.

The genes are TRBV2 and TRBJ1-2; TRBD1 matches 7 bases. The V gene's germline CDR1 is SNHLY and CDR2 FYNNEI. The junction had 8 bases not matched to a gene; V was cut back by 6 bases and J by 4 bases. CDR3 length: 14 residues. CDR3 loop: CASSPGTDIYGYTF. The CDR3 DNA follows: TGTGCCAGCAGCCCCGGGACAGATATCTATGGCTACACCTTC. The variable domain in full, completed from reference TRBV2 and TRBJ1-2, reads EPEVTQTPSHQVTQMGQEVILRCVPISNHLYFYWYRQILGQKVEFLVSFYNNEISEKSEIFDDQFSVERPDGSNFTLKIRSTKLEDSAMYFCASSPGTDIYGYTFGSGTRLTVV.

The chain joins TRBV2 to TRBJ1-1, with a weak D call TRBD1 (6 bases). Per germline, CDR1 SNHLY and CDR2 FYNNEI. With 6 bases removed from V and 1 base from J, the gap between germline ends came to 12 bases. This CDR3 is built from 14 residues. The CDR3 DNA is TGTGCCAGCAGGTACAGGGCGACGAACACTGAAGCTTTCTTT. This codes for CASRYRATNTEAFF.

The V call is TRBV6-1, the J call TRBJ2-1; possibly TRBD2 for D (5 bases). The CDR3 length is 15 residues. Per germline, CDR1 MNHNS and CDR2 SASEGT. V was clipped by 1 base and J by 12 bases, with 19 bases between them. The chain's CDR3 is CASSEEGLSTAGQFF. In DNA, the CDR3 is TGTGCCAGCAGTGAAGAAGGACTCTCAACCGCGGGGCAGTTCTTC.

The V and J genes are TRBV6-6 and TRBJ1-1; D perhaps matches TRBD1 (6 bases). Germline V gene sequence: CDR1 MNHNY, CDR2 SVGAGI (reference sequence). Deletions cut 6 bases from V and 1 base from J, with 12 bases between. This CDR3 comprises 14 residues. CDR3 coding DNA: TGTGCCAGCAGACTAAACAGGGCGAACACTGAAGCTTTCTTT. This codes for CASRLNRANTEAFF.

V gene TRBV6-5 combines with J gene TRBJ1-1; 10 nucleotides match TRBD1. The V and J ends lost 5 bases and 5 bases, in that order; junction bases with no gene match: 8. Per germline, CDR1 MNHEY and CDR2 SVGAGI. This CDR3 has 15 amino acids. CDR3 bases: TGTGCCAGCAGTCCGGGGACAGGGGTATCAACTGAAGCTTTCTTT. It codes for CASSPGTGVSTEAFF.

V usage is TRBV5-8 and J usage is TRBJ2-5, with D perhaps matching TRBD2 (6 bases). Looked up from germline, CDR1 is SGHTS and CDR2 is YDEGEE. V was shortened by 6 bases and J by 5 bases, with 20 bases between the two germline ends. This CDR3 spans 15 amino acids. CDR3 sequence (DNA): TGTGCCAGCACGACGACTAGACTTGGGGTTGAGACCCAGTACTTC. Translation gives CASTTTRLGVETQYF.

The V gene is TRBV9, the J gene TRBJ2-5; D might be TRBD2 (5 bases). The CDR3 sequence is 16 residues long. Germline V gene sequence: CDR1 SGDLS, CDR2 YYNGEE. With 2 bases removed from V and 4 bases from J, the gap between germline ends came to 18 bases. CDR3 in amino acids: CASSVGGGQLLETQYF. The CDR3 DNA follows: TGTGCCAGCAGCGTCGGAGGTGGGCAGCTACTAGAGACCCAGTACTTC. The full variable domain, with the rest looked up from reference TRBV9 and TRBJ2-5, is DSGVTQTPKHLITATGQRVTLRCSPRSGDLSVYWYQQSLDQGLQFLIQYYNGEERAKGNILERFSAQQFPDLHSELNLSSLELGDSALYFCASSVGGGQLLETQYFGPGTRLLVL.

The V call is TRBV7-9, the J call TRBJ1-5, with a possible D match to TRBD1 (5 bases). CDR1 and CDR2 from the germline V gene are SEHNR and FQNEAQ (reference sequence). This CDR3 has 14 amino acids. Between the trimmed V and J ends, which lost 6 bases and 4 bases, there was a span of 13 bases. CDR3 nucleotide sequence: TGTGCCAGCAGTATGACAGACCCTAATCAGCCCCAGCATTTT. It specifies CASSMTDPNQPQHF.

The rearrangement joins TRBV6-6 to TRBJ2-7, with 9 positions matching TRBD2. This CDR3 comprises 15 residues. V shed 7 bases and J 5 bases; nucleotides not matched to a gene: 12. Germline V gives CDR1 MNHNY, CDR2 SVGAGI (reference sequence). CDR3 sequence: CASTLGAGGTDEQYF. The CDR3 coding sequence is TGTGCCAGCACCCTAGGGGCGGGAGGGACGGACGAGCAGTACTTC.

The chain is built from TRBV30 and TRBJ2-5; possibly TRBD1 or TRBD2 for D (5 bases each). The CDR3 length is 13 residues. The V end was cut by 4 bases, the J end by 6 bases, with 15 bases between. The germline V gene has CDR1 GTSNPN and CDR2 SVGIG (reference sequence). For the CDR3, the DNA is TGTGCCTGGACCGACGGGGCGGCGAAGACCCAGTACTTC. Encoded protein: CAWTDGAAKTQYF.

The chain uses TRBV20-1 and TRBJ2-7, with unresolved D. The CDR3 consists of 11 residues. V lost 7 bases and J lost 1, with 8 bases in between. Germline values: CDR1 DFQATT, CDR2 SNEGSKA (reference sequence). The CDR3 DNA follows: TGCAGTGTGGGCCTTTCCTACGAGCAGTACTTC. As protein: CSVGLSYEQYF.